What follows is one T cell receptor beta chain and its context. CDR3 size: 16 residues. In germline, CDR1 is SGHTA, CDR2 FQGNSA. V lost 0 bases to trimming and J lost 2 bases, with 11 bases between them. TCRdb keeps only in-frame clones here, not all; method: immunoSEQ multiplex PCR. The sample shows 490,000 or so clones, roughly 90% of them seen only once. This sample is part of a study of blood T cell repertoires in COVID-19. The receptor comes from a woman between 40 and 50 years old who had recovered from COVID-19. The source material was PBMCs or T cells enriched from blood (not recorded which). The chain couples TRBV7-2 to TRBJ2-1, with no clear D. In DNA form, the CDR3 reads TGTGCCAGCAGCTTAGCGGGCCCTCCCCCCTACAATGAGCAGTTCTTC. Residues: CASSLAGPPPYNEQFF.